These 16 T cell receptor beta chains share one sample of origin, sequenced in a study of technical replicates of blood from several donors. Here immunoSEQ multiplex PCR was the method, and the copy in TCRdb shows in-frame clones only, minus some. Of fewer than 85,000 clones in the sample, roughly 90% were seen once. What was sequenced was PBMCs. The receptor source for this set is a human donor in good health. Some clones in this sample may be carry-over from other donors' samples.

The rearrangement joins TRBV13 to TRBJ2-3, with TRBD2 matching 10 bases. From germline, CDR1 is PRHDT and CDR2 FYEKMQ (reference sequence). The CDR3 spans 16 residues. V shed 0 bases and J 10 bases; nucleotides not matched to a gene: 10. CDR3 DNA: TGTGCCAGCAGCTTAGGGGTAGCGGGGGGCCAATTCCCGCAGTATTTT. Protein product: CASSLGVAGGQFPQYF.

As DNA, the CDR3 is TGTGCCAGCAGCTCCCCCGGACTAGCCCAAGAGACCCAGTACTTC. The encoded protein is CASSSPGLAQETQYF. The gene calls are TRBV7-9 and TRBJ2-5, with 8 nucleotides matching TRBD2. The CDR3 length is 15 residues. Germline lookup yields CDR1 SEHNR and CDR2 FQNEAQ (reference sequence). V lost 4 bases to trimming and J lost 1 base; unmatched junction nucleotides: 5.

CDR3 in amino acids: CASSDRGTNTEAFF. The DNA for the CDR3 is TGCGCCAGCAGTGATAGGGGGACGAACACTGAAGCTTTCTTT. V is TRBV10-2 and J is TRBJ1-1; TRBD1 is a possible D gene (6 bases). The CDR3 is made up of 14 amino acids. Trimming took 3 bases from V and 1 from J, leaving 9 bases between them. Germline-derived CDR1 and CDR2 are WSHSY and SAAADI.

V and J are TRBV7-2 and TRBJ1-1; 10 nucleotides align to TRBD1. Trimming cost V 2 bases and J 5 bases; bases outside gene matches: 2. CDR1 and CDR2 (germline): SGHTA, FQGNSA. CDR3 length equals 14 residues. The CDR3 loop is CASSLRQGATEAFF. The CDR3 DNA sequence: TGTGCCAGCAGCTTACGACAGGGGGCGACTGAAGCTTTCTTT.

V is TRBV7-7 and J is TRBJ2-1, with 8 bases aligning to TRBD2. Germline values: CDR1 SSHAT, CDR2 FNYEAQ (reference sequence). V trimming: 5 bases; J trimming: 0 bases; junction bases outside the gene matches: 3. There are 15 residues in the CDR3. The CDR3 nucleotides read TGTGCCAGCAGCGCGAGCGGGAGCTCCTACAATGAGCAGTTCTTC. This codes for CASSASGSSYNEQFF.

The rearrangement links TRBV29-1 to TRBJ1-2; tentative D call: TRBD1 (6 bases). V lost 7 bases and J 3 bases, leaving 9 bases between the germline ends. There are 11 residues in the CDR3. Germline V lookup: CDR1 SQVTM, CDR2 ANQGSEA. The CDR3 here is CSAGDDYGYTF. The CDR3 DNA sequence: TGCAGCGCAGGGGATGACTATGGCTACACCTTC. Supplemented by reference TRBV29-1 and TRBJ1-2, the full variable domain reads SAVISQKPSRDICQRGTSLTIQCQVDSQVTMMFWYRQQPGQSLTLIATANQGSEATYESGFVIDKFPISRPNLTFSTLTVSNMSPEDSSIYLCSAGDDYGYTFGSGTRLTVV.

Ten or more counts support this clone. The gene calls are TRBV6-1 and TRBJ2-7; D perhaps matches TRBD1 (6 bases). This CDR3 is 15 amino acids long. From germline, CDR1 is MNHNS and CDR2 SASEGT. Deletions cut 3 bases from V and 4 bases from J, with 16 bases between. The chain's CDR3 is CASSDNPGALYEQYF. DNA for the CDR3: TGTGCCAGCAGTGACAATCCAGGGGCTTTGTACGAGCAGTACTTC.

J is TRBJ2-7 and V is TRBV5-4, with D uncertain. Germline V gives CDR1 SGHNT, CDR2 YYREEE (reference sequence). V lost 2 bases and J 6 bases, leaving 18 bases between the germline ends. The CDR3 runs to 15 residues. For the CDR3, the DNA is TGTGCCAGCAGCTTCGACCCCACGGCCCGCGGCGAGCAGTACTTC. Protein sequence: CASSFDPTARGEQYF.

The genes are TRBV2 and TRBJ2-5; the D is unclear. This CDR3 is built from 11 residues. V shed 5 bases and J shed 2 bases, with 3 bases lying between them. The germline V gene has CDR1 SNHLY and CDR2 FYNNEI. CDR3 bases: TGTGCCAGCAGTCTTCAAGAGACCCAGTACTTC. Encoded protein: CASSLQETQYF.

This chain uses TRBV2 with TRBJ1-2; 10 nucleotides align to TRBD1. The CDR3 totals 14 residues. The germline gives CDR1 SNHLY, CDR2 FYNNEI. V shed 8 bases, J shed 6 bases, and the junction held 9 bases outside the gene matches. The CDR3 coding sequence is TGTGCCAGCTCGACCGGGACAGGGGTTAATGGCTACACCTTC. Translation gives CASSTGTGVNGYTF. The variable domain in full, completed from reference TRBV2 and TRBJ1-2, reads EPEVTQTPSHQVTQMGQEVILRCVPISNHLYFYWYRQILGQKVEFLVSFYNNEISEKSEIFDDQFSVERPDGSNFTLKIRSTKLEDSAMYFCASSTGTGVNGYTFGSGTRLTVV.

The rearrangement links TRBV30 to TRBJ2-3, with D hard to call. The CDR3 is 11 residues long. In germline, CDR1 is GTSNPN, CDR2 SVGIG (reference sequence). Trimming took off 3 bases at V and 5 bases at J, with 6 bases between the two ends. For the CDR3, the DNA is TGTGCCTGGAGCCCCAAAGATACGCAGTATTTT. Protein: CAWSPKDTQYF.

This rearrangement joins TRBV5-5 to TRBJ2-5; the D is unclear. Germline loops: CDR1 SGHKS, CDR2 YYEKEE (reference sequence). V was cut by 3 bases and J by 5 bases, with 5 bases left in between. The CDR3 covers 11 residues. CDR3 loop: CASSSGETQYF. The CDR3 coding sequence is TGTGCCAGCAGCTCCGGGGAGACCCAGTACTTC.

The chain combines TRBV5-1 with TRBJ2-1; 7 bases are shared with TRBD2. With 4 bases clipped from V and 5 bases from J, the junction kept 3 bases outside the gene matches. Germline V gene data show CDR1 as SGHRS and CDR2 as YFSETQ. There are 13 residues in the CDR3. This chain's CDR3 is CASSGTNDNEQFF. The CDR3 nucleotides read TGCGCCAGCAGCGGGACTAACGACAATGAGCAGTTCTTC.

The chain uses TRBV4-2 and TRBJ1-1, with 10 bases fitting TRBD1. V was clipped by 0 bases and J by 3 bases; unmatched bases: 4. Germline V gives CDR1 LGHNA, CDR2 YNFKEQ. The CDR3 spans 16 residues. The CDR3 region is CASSQDSTGGDTEAFF. CDR3 nucleotides: TGTGCCAGCAGCCAAGATTCGACAGGGGGCGACACTGAAGCTTTCTTT.

The chain is built from TRBV5-4 and TRBJ2-2, with unresolved D. The V and J ends lost 4 bases and 1 base respectively, with 5 bases between them. Germline CDR1 and CDR2: SGHNT and YYREEE (reference sequence). The CDR3 sequence is 13 residues long. The CDR3 loop reads CASSPGNTGELFF. CDR3 DNA sequence: TGTGCCAGCAGCCCAGGGAACACCGGGGAGCTGTTTTTT.

The chain combines TRBV18 with TRBJ2-1; TRBD2 agrees at 11 bases. Germline CDR1 and CDR2: KGHSH and LQKENI. This CDR3 has 15 residues. V was clipped by 5 bases and J by 8 bases; unmatched bases: 8. CDR3 amino acids: CASSSLAGDDYEQFF. The CDR3 DNA reads TGTGCCAGCTCATCACTAGCGGGAGATGACTATGAGCAGTTCTTC.